The 26 T cell receptor beta chains below all came from one sample that was sequenced in a study of blood T cell repertoires in COVID-19. Sequencing used immunoSEQ multiplex PCR; TCRdb keeps in-frame clones, though not all of them. The sample lists 75,000 to 90,000 clones; 78% were seen once. The material sequenced was peripheral blood. These receptors came from a man in his sixties with COVID-19, enrolled during active disease.

V is TRBV6-5 and J is TRBJ2-7; no firm D call. Germline V gives CDR1 MNHEY, CDR2 SVGAGI. V lost 0 bases, J lost 4 bases, and 10 bases lay in between. CDR3 size: 14 residues. Here the CDR3 DNA reads TGTGCCAGCAGTTACTCGAGCTCCGGTTACGAGCAGTACTTC. It is translated as CASSYSSSGYEQYF.

The chain recombines TRBV27 with TRBJ2-5; the match to TRBD1 covers 12 bases. Per the germline V gene, CDR1 is MNHEY and CDR2 is SMNVEV (reference sequence). The CDR3 extends over 15 amino acids. V lost 4 bases and J lost 5; bases outside the gene matches: 5. This CDR3 reads CASSSGTGGRETQYF. The CDR3 nucleotides are TGTGCCAGCAGTTCCGGGACAGGGGGCAGGGAGACCCAGTACTTC.

The V gene is TRBV4-1, the J gene TRBJ1-1, with D tentatively TRBD1 (6 bases). This CDR3 contains 17 residues. Germline assignment: CDR1 MGHRA and CDR2 YSYEKL. V dropped 0 bases and J dropped 4 bases, with 18 bases sitting between them. Here the CDR3 reads CASSQDVAGGLGTEAFF. The CDR3 coding sequence is TGCGCCAGCAGCCAAGACGTTGCTGGGGGCTTGGGCACTGAAGCTTTCTTT.

The rearrangement uses TRBV15 and TRBJ1-2; 9 positions agree with TRBD1. The CDR3 is 17 amino acids. The V and J ends lost 3 bases and 6 bases, in that order; junction bases with no gene match: 14. Germline V gene sequence: CDR1 LNHNV, CDR2 YYDKDF (reference sequence). CDR3: CATSSTLGDRVIHGYTF. Written as DNA, the CDR3 is TGTGCCACCAGCAGCACCCTCGGGGACAGGGTGATCCATGGCTACACCTTC.

V and J are TRBV10-3 and TRBJ1-1; a possible D gene is TRBD1 (5 bases). V was clipped by 0 bases and J by 4 bases, with 12 bases between them. The CDR3 covers 15 residues. Germline V gives CDR1 ENHRY, CDR2 SYGVKD. The CDR3 DNA reads as TGTGCCATCAGTGAGTCGATAAGGGGAAGCACTGAAGCTTTCTTT. Protein: CAISESIRGSTEAFF.

The chain has TRBV4-2 and TRBJ2-5, with D hard to call. Germline CDR1 and CDR2: LGHNA and YNFKEQ. V shed 1 base and J shed 6 bases, with 18 bases lying between them. CDR3 length: 16 residues. CDR3 amino acids: CASSQGSSVVKQTQYF. The DNA for the CDR3 is TGTGCCAGCAGCCAAGGGTCCAGCGTCGTCAAACAGACCCAGTACTTC.

This clone occurred many times. The chain uses TRBV12-5 and TRBJ2-7, with D tentatively TRBD2 (7 bases). Trimming shortened V by 6 bases and J by 3 bases, and 15 bases separated the two germline ends. Germline loops: CDR1 LGHNT, CDR2 FRNRAP. This CDR3 has 14 amino acids. CDR3 sequence: CASGPRGGGYEQYF. CDR3 DNA: TGTGCTAGTGGCCCTAGAGGGGGGGGCTACGAGCAGTACTTC.

J is TRBJ1-1 and V is TRBV6-5, with D unclear. The CDR3 spans 14 residues. Trimming stripped 6 bases from V and 0 bases from J, with 11 bases between. Germline CDR1 is MNHEY and CDR2 is SVGAGI. The CDR3 sequence: CASRGGSMNTEAFF. DNA of the CDR3: TGTGCCAGCAGGGGAGGGTCCATGAACACTGAAGCTTTCTTT.

This chain joins TRBV19 and TRBJ2-4; D may be TRBD2 (5 bases). The length of the CDR3 is 16 residues. CDR1 and CDR2 from the germline V gene are LNHDA and SQIVND (reference sequence). With 3 bases removed from V and 3 bases from J, the gap between germline ends came to 15 bases. DNA for the CDR3: TGTGCCAGTAGTATTGGCCGGGAAGGGATCAAAAACATTCAGTACTTC. It is translated as CASSIGREGIKNIQYF.

The rearrangement links TRBV7-9 to TRBJ1-2; unclear D gene. The CDR3 sequence is 13 residues long. Germline CDR1 is SEHNR and CDR2 is FQNEAQ (reference sequence). The V end was cut by 1 base, the J end by 2 bases, with 5 bases between. The CDR3 DNA follows: TGTGCCAGCAGCTTAGGGAGGAACTATGGCTACACCTTC. Residues: CASSLGRNYGYTF. The whole variable domain, remainder taken from reference TRBV7-9 and TRBJ1-2, is DTGVSQNPRHKITKRGQNVTFRCDPISEHNRLYWYRQTLGQGPEFLTYFQNEAQLEKSRLLSDRFSAERPKGSFSTLEIQRTEQGDSAMYLCASSLGRNYGYTFGSGTRLTVV.

The chain combines TRBV7-2 with TRBJ2-1; 10 bases are a match to TRBD1. After removal of 2 bases from V and 3 bases from J, the junction contained 10 bases not matched to a gene. CDR1 SGHTA and CDR2 FQGNSA come from the germline V gene. The CDR3 consists of 18 residues. This CDR3 is CASSLLRVRTGGYNEQFF. DNA for the CDR3: TGTGCCAGCAGCTTACTTAGGGTCCGGACAGGGGGCTACAATGAGCAGTTCTTC.

This clone showed up just once. This sequence joins TRBV5-6 and TRBJ2-3; 11 bases align to TRBD1. With V trimmed by 3 bases and J by 3 bases, 6 bases remained unmatched. Germline CDR1 and CDR2: SGHDT and YYEEEE. The CDR3 length is 16 residues. The CDR3 spells CASSWTGGAQTDTQYF. The DNA for the CDR3 is TGTGCCAGCAGCTGGACAGGGGGCGCACAAACAGATACGCAGTATTTT.

The rearrangement uses TRBV11-3 and TRBJ2-3, with D hard to call. The germline gives CDR1 SGHNT, CDR2 YENEEA. With 3 bases removed from V and 2 bases from J, the gap between germline ends came to 15 bases. The CDR3 length is 16 residues. The CDR3 loop reads CASSFQAAPVTDTQYF. The CDR3 DNA sequence: TGTGCCAGCAGCTTTCAGGCCGCACCGGTCACAGATACGCAGTATTTT.

The chain joins TRBV27 to TRBJ2-7; 7 nucleotides line up with TRBD1. V lost 4 bases and J lost 2; bases outside the gene matches: 5. The CDR3 sequence is 14 residues long. From germline, CDR1 is MNHEY and CDR2 SMNVEV (reference sequence). The CDR3 reads CASSSWDSAYEQYF. CDR3 DNA: TGTGCCAGCAGTTCATGGGACAGTGCCTACGAGCAGTACTTC.

The chain has TRBV7-2 and TRBJ2-4; possibly TRBD1 for D (6 bases). Germline values: CDR1 SGHTA, CDR2 FQGNSA. The V gene lost 5 bases and the J gene lost 0 bases, with 17 bases spanning the gap. The CDR3 extends over 17 amino acids. The CDR3 loop is CASSPKDSILAKNIQYF. CDR3 in DNA: TGTGCCAGCAGCCCAAAGGACAGCATACTAGCCAAAAACATTCAGTACTTC. The full variable domain, rest sourced from reference TRBV7-2 and TRBJ2-4, is GAGVSQSPSNKVTEKGKDVELRCDPISGHTALYWYRQSLGQGLEFLIYFQGNSAPDKSGLPSDRFSAERTGGSVSTLTIQRTQQEDSAVYLCASSPKDSILAKNIQYFGAGTRLSVL.

The V gene is TRBV3-1 (or the pseudogene TRBV3-2), the J gene TRBJ2-1, with 7 nucleotides matching TRBD2. Germline V gene sequence: CDR1 LGHDT, CDR2 YNNKEL (reference sequence). Trimming removed 1 base from V and 8 bases from J; junction bases left unmatched: 5. This CDR3 is 14 amino acids long. The CDR3 coding sequence is TGTGCCAGCAGCCAAGGGGGGGGGTCTGATGAGCAGTTCTTC. Encoded protein: CASSQGGGSDEQFF.

This clone turned up a few times. This sequence joins TRBV7-8 and TRBJ1-3, with D possibly matching TRBD1 (5 bases). From germline, CDR1 is SGHVS and CDR2 FQNEAQ. The CDR3 length is 14 residues. Trimming shortened V by 5 bases and J by 1 base, and 9 bases separated the two germline ends. The CDR3, as DNA: TGTGCCAGCAGCGGAAGGGGTTCTGGAAACACCATATATTTT. Encoded protein: CASSGRGSGNTIYF. Using reference TRBV7-8 and TRBJ1-3 for the parts outside the CDR3, the full variable domain is GAGVSQSPRYKVAKRGQDVALRCDPISGHVSLFWYQQALGQGPEFLTYFQNEAQLDKSGLPSDRFFAERPEGSVSTLKIQRTQQEDSAVYLCASSGRGSGNTIYFGEGSWLTVV.

This chain joins TRBV18 and TRBJ2-7; 7 bases map to TRBD1. From germline, CDR1 is KGHSH and CDR2 LQKENI. The length of the CDR3 is 14 residues. Trimming took 5 bases from V and 5 from J; bases not matched to a gene: 9. The CDR3 DNA reads as TGTGCCAGCTCATCAAAGACAGGGCTGCACGAGCAGTACTTC. It specifies CASSSKTGLHEQYF.

V usage is TRBV6-1 and J usage is TRBJ1-5; D call uncertain. This CDR3 contains 16 residues. Germline values: CDR1 MNHNS, CDR2 SASEGT. Trimming shortened V by 2 bases and J by 9 bases, and 20 bases separated the two germline ends. This chain's CDR3 is CASSERGLTEAGPQHF. In DNA form, the CDR3 reads TGTGCCAGCAGTGAAAGAGGCCTTACTGAGGCCGGGCCCCAGCATTTT.

The J gene is TRBJ2-7, the V gene TRBV3-1 (or the pseudogene TRBV3-2), with a weak D call TRBD2 (5 bases). V lost 2 bases and J 2 bases, leaving 10 bases between the germline ends. CDR3 length: 14 amino acids. In germline, CDR1 is LGHDT, CDR2 YNNKEL (reference sequence). CDR3 region: CASSQWERAYEQYF. CDR3 DNA sequence: TGTGCCAGCAGCCAATGGGAGAGGGCCTACGAGCAGTACTTC.

V and J are TRBV7-2 and TRBJ1-1; perhaps TRBD1 as D (5 bases). The CDR3 is 15 residues long. Germline loops: CDR1 SGHTA, CDR2 FQGNSA. Trimming removed 4 bases at V and 1 base at J, with 13 bases between. In nucleotides, the CDR3 is TGTGCCAGCAGCTCCAGAGCGGGGCCGAACACTGAAGCTTTCTTT. It is translated as CASSSRAGPNTEAFF.

V is TRBV5-4 and J is TRBJ2-2; 15 bases line up with TRBD2. After removal of 7 bases from V and 3 bases from J, the junction contained 4 bases not matched to a gene. CDR3 length: 16 amino acids. Germline V gene sequence: CDR1 SGHNT, CDR2 YYREEE (reference sequence). The CDR3 DNA reads as TGTGCCAGCGGGACTAGCGGGGGGAAGGACACCGGGGAGCTGTTTTTT. Translating it yields CASGTSGGKDTGELFF.

The rearrangement joins TRBV4-1 to TRBJ1-6; TRBD1 matches at 8 bases. The V segment lost 5 bases and the J segment 14 bases; nucleotides outside the gene matches: 5. The V gene's germline CDR1 is MGHRA and CDR2 YSYEKL. The CDR3 is 12 amino acids. The CDR3 region is CASSFPDRALHF. In DNA, the CDR3 is TGCGCCAGCAGCTTTCCGGACAGGGCCCTCCACTTT.

This clone was counted a few times. V is TRBV7-3 and J is TRBJ2-6; 7 bases map to TRBD2. Trimming at V came to 6 bases and at J to 0 bases, leaving 8 bases not matched to a gene. CDR3 length: 17 amino acids. From germline, CDR1 is SGHTA and CDR2 FQGTGA. CDR3 protein: CASRVASGGSGANVLTF. The CDR3 nucleotides read TGTGCCAGCAGGGTTGCTAGCGGCGGCTCTGGGGCCAACGTCCTGACTTTC.

J is TRBJ2-3 and V is TRBV5-4, with D possibly being TRBD2 (6 bases). From germline, CDR1 is SGHNT and CDR2 YYREEE (reference sequence). The V and J ends lost 6 bases and 3 bases respectively, with 14 bases between them. This CDR3 is built from 14 residues. CDR3 sequence reads: CASTLGGTTDTQYF. DNA for the CDR3: TGTGCCAGCACCCTAGGAGGGACGACAGATACGCAGTATTTT.

This chain links TRBV18 with TRBJ2-1; D gene ambiguous. The CDR3 is 15 amino acids. Trimming took off 2 bases at V and 5 bases at J, with 13 bases between the two ends. The V gene's germline CDR1 is KGHSH and CDR2 LQKENI. In nucleotides, the CDR3 is TGTGCCAGCTCACCAGAGATAGCTCCCCACAATGAGCAGTTCTTC. This encodes CASSPEIAPHNEQFF.